The subject of this entry is one T cell receptor beta chain. Its antigen is undetermined. Per germline, CDR1 PRHDT and CDR2 FYEKMQ (reference sequence). V was cut by 2 bases and J by 3 bases, with 16 bases left in between. The CDR3 spans 16 residues. The sample belongs to a study of T cell responses to AZD1222 COVID-19 vaccine. TCRdb's table, derived via immunoSEQ multiplex PCR, lists solely in-frame clones and lacks some. There are tens of thousands of clones in the sample; 90% to 95% occur only once, and around 5.3% lies in the top ten. Study observations and caveats: The reported proportion of spike-specific TCRs targeting unmutated variant regions was nearly half. In a largely white British group with more females than males, clonal diversity was possibly underestimated.

V and J are TRBV13 and TRBJ2-5, with D tentatively TRBD1 (5 bases). Sequencing was performed on peripheral blood, taken on day 0 of AZD1222 vaccination. The TCR was taken from an adult in good health. DNA of the CDR3: TGTGCCAGCAGCTTATCGCTGGACACCGTCAAAGAGACCCAGTACTTC. Translated: CASSLSLDTVKETQYF.